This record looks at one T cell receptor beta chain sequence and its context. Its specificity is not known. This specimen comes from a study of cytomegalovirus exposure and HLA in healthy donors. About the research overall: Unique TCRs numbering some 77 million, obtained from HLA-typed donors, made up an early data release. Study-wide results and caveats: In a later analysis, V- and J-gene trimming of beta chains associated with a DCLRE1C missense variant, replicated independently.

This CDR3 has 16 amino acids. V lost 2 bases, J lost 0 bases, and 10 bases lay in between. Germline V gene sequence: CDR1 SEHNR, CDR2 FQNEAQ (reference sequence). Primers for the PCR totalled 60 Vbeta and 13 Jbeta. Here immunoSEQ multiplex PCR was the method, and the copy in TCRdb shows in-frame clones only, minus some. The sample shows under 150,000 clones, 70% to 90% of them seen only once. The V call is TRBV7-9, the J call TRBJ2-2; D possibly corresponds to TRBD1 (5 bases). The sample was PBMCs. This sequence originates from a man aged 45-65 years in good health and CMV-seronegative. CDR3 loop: CASSLQGPANTGELFF. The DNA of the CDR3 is TGTGCCAGCAGCTTACAGGGCCCCGCGAACACCGGGGAGCTGTTTTTT.